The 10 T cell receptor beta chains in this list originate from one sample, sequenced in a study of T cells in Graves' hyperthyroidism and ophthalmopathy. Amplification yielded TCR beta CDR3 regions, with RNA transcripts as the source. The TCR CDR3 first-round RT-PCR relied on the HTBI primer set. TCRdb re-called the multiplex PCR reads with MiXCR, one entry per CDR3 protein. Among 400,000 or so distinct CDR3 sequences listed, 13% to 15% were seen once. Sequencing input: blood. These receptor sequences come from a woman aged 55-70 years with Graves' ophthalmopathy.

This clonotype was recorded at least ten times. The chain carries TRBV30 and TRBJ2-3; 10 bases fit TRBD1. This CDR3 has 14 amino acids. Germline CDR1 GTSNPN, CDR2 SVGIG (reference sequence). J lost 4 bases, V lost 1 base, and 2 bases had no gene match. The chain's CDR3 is CAWSADRGPDTQYF. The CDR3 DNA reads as TGTGCCTGGAGTGCAGACAGGGGGCCAGATACGCAGTATTTT.

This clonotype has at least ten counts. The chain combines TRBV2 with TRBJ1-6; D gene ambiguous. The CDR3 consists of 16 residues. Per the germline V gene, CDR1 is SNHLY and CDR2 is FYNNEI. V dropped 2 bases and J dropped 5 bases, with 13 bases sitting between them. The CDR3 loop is CASSERSTGNNSPLHF. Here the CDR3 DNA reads TGTGCCAGCAGTGAAAGGTCCACGGGGAATAATTCACCCCTCCACTTT.

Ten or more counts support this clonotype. CDR3 DNA sequence: TGCAGTGCTTCGGCCACCTTAGCGGGAGGGTACGAGCAGTACTTC. As protein: CSASATLAGGYEQYF. The rearrangement uses TRBV20-1 and TRBJ2-7; 11 bases map to TRBD2. Germline-derived CDR1 and CDR2 are DFQATT and SNEGSKA (reference sequence). V shed 5 bases and J 4 bases; nucleotides not matched to a gene: 10. The CDR3 is 15 residues long.

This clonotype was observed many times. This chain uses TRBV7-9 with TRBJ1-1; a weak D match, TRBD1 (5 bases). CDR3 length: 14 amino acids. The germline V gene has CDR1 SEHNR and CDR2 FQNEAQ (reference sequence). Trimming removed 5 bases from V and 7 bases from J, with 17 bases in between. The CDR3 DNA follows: TGTGCCAGCAGCATACTTAGGGGCTACAGTGAAGCTTTCTTT. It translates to CASSILRGYSEAFF.

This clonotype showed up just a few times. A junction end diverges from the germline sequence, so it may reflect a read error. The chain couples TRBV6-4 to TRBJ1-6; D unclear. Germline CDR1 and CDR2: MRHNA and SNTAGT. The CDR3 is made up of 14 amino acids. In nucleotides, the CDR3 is TGTGCCAGCAGTTACTCTGGGAGAAATTCACCCCTCCACTTT. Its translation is CASSYSGRNSPLHF.

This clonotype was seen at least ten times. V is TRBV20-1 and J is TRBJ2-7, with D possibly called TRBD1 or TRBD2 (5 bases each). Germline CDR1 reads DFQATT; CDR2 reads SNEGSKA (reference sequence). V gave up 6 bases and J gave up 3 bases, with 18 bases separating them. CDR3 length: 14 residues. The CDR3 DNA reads TGCAGTGCCGTATTCTCCGAGAGGGGCTACGAGCAGTACTTC. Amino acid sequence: CSAVFSERGYEQYF.

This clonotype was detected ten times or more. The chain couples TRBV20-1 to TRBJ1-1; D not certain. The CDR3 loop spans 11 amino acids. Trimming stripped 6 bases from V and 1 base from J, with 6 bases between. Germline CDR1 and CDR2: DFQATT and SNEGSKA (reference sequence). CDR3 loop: CSALRNTEAFF. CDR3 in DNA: TGCAGTGCACTCAGGAACACTGAAGCTTTCTTT.

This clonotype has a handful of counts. CDR3 amino acids: CSVGRYTEAFF. The CDR3 bases are TGCAGCGTTGGACGGTACACTGAAGCTTTCTTT. The chain combines TRBV29-1 with TRBJ1-1; no clear D gene. The CDR3 runs to 11 residues. Deletions cut 4 bases from V and 3 bases from J, with 6 bases between. Germline V gene lookup returns CDR1 SQVTM and CDR2 ANQGSEA.

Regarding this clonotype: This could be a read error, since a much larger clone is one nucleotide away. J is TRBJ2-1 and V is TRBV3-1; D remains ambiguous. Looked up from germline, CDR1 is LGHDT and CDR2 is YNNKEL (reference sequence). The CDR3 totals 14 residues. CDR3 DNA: TGTGCCAACAGCTTTCTGGAAGGGATCAATGAGCAGTTCTTC. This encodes CANSFLEGINEQFF.

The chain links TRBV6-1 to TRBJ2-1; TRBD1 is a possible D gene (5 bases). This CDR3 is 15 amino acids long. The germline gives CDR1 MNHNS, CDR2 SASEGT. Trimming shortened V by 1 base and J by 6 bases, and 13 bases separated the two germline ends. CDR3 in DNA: TGTGCCAGCAGTGAAGGTTCTACAGGCATCAATGAGCAGTTCTTC. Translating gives CASSEGSTGINEQFF.